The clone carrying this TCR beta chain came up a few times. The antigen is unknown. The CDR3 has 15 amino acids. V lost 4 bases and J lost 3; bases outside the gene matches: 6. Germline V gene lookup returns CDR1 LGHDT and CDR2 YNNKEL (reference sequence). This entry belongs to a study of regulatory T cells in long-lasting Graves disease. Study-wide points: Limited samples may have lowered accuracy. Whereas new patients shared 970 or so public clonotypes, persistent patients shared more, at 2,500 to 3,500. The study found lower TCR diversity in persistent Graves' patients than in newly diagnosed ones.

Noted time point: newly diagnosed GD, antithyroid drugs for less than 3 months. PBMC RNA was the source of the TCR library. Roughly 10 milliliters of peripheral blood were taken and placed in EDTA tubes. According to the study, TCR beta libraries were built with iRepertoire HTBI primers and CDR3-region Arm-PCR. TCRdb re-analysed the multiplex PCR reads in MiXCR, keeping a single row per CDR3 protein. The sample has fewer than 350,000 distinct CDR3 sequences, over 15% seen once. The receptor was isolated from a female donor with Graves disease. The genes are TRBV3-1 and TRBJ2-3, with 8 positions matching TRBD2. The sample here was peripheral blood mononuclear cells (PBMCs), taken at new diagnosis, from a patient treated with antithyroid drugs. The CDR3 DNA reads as TGTGCCAGCAGCCCGCGAGCGGGAGTAACAGATACGCAGTATTTT. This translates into CASSPRAGVTDTQYF.